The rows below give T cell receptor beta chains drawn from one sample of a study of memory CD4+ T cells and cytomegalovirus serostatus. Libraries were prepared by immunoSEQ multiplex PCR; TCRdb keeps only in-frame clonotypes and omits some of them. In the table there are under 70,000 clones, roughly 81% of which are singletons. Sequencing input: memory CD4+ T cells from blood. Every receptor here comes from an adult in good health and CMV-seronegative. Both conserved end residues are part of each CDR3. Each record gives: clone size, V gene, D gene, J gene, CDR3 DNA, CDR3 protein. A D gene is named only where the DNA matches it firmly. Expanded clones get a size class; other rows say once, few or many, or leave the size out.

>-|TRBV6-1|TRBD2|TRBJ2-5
TGTGCCAGCGGTCTAACTAGCGGGAGTGGGGAGACCCAGTACTTC
CASGLTSGSGETQYF
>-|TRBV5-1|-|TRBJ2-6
TGCGCCAGCAGCTCCGGAGTTAGCTCTGGGGCCAACGTCCTGACTTTC
CASSSGVSSGANVLTF
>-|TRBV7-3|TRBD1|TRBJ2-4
TGTGCCAGCAGCCGGGACAGGGGGAACATTCAGTACTTC
CASSRDRGNIQYF
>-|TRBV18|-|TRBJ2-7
TGTGCCAGCTCACCCAGTGCGGCCCCCAGGGGCGAGCAGTACTTC
CASSPSAAPRGEQYF
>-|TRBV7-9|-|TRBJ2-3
TGTGCCAGCAGCTTAGTCACGACAGGCGTTTCTTACTTT
CASSLVTTGVSYF
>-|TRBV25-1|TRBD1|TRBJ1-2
TGTGCCAGCAGTGAACTTAGAACAGGGGGAGGCTACACCTTC
CASSELRTGGGYTF
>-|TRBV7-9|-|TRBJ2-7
TGTGCCAGCAGCTCCGCCTTGGGGGCACGGCAGTACTTC
CASSSALGARQYF
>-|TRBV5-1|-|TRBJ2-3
TGCGCCAGCAAACTAGGAGGAAGCACAGATACGCAGTATTTT
CASKLGGSTDTQYF
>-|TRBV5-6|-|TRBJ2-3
TGTGCCAGCAGCGCGGTGGGGCCAGGTACGCAGTATTTT
CASSAVGPGTQYF
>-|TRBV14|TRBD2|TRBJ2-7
TGTGCCAGCAGCCGGGGGGGGAACTCCTACGAGCAGTACTTC
CASSRGGNSYEQYF
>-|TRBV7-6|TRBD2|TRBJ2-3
TGTGCCAGCAGCCTCTCCCCACGGCGGGAGGGCCAAGCTACGCAGTATTTT
CASSLSPRREGQATQYF
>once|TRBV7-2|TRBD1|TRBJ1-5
TGTGCCAGCAGCACCGGGACAGGGCTTCAGCCCCAGCATTTT
CASSTGTGLQPQHF
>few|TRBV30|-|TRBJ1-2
TGTGCCTGGAGAGGGAAGGATGGCTACACCTTC
CAWRGKDGYTF
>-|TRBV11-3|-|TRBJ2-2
TGTGCCAGCAGCTTAGGGTTAACCGGGGAGCTGTTTTTT
CASSLGLTGELFF
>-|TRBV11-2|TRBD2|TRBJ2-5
TGTGCCAGCAGCTTAATAGCGGGAGGACCCCCGACCCAGTACTTC
CASSLIAGGPPTQYF
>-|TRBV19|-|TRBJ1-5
TGTGCCAGTAGTACCCACAATTTCAATCAGCCCCAGCATTTT
CASSTHNFNQPQHF
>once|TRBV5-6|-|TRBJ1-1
TGTGCCAGCAGCTTGTGGCCTTCGAACACTGAAGCTTTCTTT
CASSLWPSNTEAFF
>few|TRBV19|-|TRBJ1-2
TGTGCCAGTAGTATAGATCCAGGGGTTGGCTACACCTTC
CASSIDPGVGYTF
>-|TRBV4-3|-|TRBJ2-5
TGCGCCAGCAGCCCCCGCCAGGCGATCCAAGAGACCCAGTACTTC
CASSPRQAIQETQYF
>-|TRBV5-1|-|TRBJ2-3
TGCGCCAGCAGCTTGGGGGTCAGCTCGACAGATACGCAGTATTTT
CASSLGVSSTDTQYF